This T cell receptor beta chain was captured by sequencing in a study of brain T cells in children with intractable seizures. Time point described: blood from clinic visit 5 months post-surgery; TSC patient then seizure free. Only cases whose brain tissue showed the highest T cell transcript signatures were sequenced. Before surgery, patients took at least one anti-epileptic drug. Germline CDR1 and CDR2: SGDLS and YYNGEE. The germline V and J ends were trimmed by 6 bases and 0 bases, with 9 bases remaining between them. This CDR3 spans 13 amino acids. Clones were read by immunoSEQ multiplex PCR, and TCRdb kept only the in-frame ones, dropping some. The table shows about 340,000 clones, with 93% occurring only once.

This rearrangement joins TRBV9 to TRBJ1-1; no clear D. The material sequenced was peripheral blood, taken approximately 5 months after surgery. The sequence was obtained from a boy younger than two with tuberous sclerosis and intractable seizures. CDR3 amino acids: CASTEGMNTEAFF. Written as DNA, the CDR3 is TGTGCCAGCACTGAGGGTATGAACACTGAAGCTTTCTTT.